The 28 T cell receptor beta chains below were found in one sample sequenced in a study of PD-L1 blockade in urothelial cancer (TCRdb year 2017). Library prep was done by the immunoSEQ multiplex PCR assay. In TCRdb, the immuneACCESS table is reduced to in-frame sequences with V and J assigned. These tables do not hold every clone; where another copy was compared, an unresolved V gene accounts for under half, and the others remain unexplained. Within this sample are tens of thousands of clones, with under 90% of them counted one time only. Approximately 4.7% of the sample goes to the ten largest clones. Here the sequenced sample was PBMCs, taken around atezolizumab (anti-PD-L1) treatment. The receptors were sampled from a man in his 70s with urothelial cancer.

The CDR3 spells CASHARDRGLYVGEKLFF. The DNA of the CDR3 is TGTGCCAGCCACGCCCGGGACAGGGGTCTCTACGTCGGTGAAAAACTGTTTTTT. The chain recombines TRBV19 with TRBJ1-4, with TRBD1 matching over 10 bases. The germline V gene encodes CDR1 LNHDA and CDR2 SQIVND (reference sequence). The CDR3 extends over 18 amino acids. J gave up 7 bases and V 9 bases, and 20 bases lay outside the gene matches.

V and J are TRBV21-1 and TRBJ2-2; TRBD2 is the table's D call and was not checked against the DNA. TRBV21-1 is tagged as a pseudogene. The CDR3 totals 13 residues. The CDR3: CASSSVGAGELFF. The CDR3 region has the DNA TGTGCCAGCAGCTCCGTCGGAGCCGGGGAGCTGTTTTTT.

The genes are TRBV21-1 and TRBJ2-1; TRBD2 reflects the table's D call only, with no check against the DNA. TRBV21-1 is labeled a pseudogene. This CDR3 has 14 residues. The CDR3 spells CASSKGSAVNEQFF. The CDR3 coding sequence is TGTGCCAGCAGCAAAGGGTCAGCGGTCAATGAGCAGTTCTTC.

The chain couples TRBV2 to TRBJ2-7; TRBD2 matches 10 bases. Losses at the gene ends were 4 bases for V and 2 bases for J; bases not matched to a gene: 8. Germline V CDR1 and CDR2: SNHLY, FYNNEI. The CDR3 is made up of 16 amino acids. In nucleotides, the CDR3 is TGTGCCAGCAGTGGGCCTCCTAGCGGGAGAACCTACGAGCAGTACTTC. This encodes CASSGPPSGRTYEQYF.

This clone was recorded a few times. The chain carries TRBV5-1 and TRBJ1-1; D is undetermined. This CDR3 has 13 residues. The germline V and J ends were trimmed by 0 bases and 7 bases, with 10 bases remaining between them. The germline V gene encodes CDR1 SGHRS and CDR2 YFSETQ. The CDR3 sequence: CASSLEVGVEAFF. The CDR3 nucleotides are TGCGCCAGCAGCTTGGAAGTCGGGGTTGAAGCTTTCTTT.

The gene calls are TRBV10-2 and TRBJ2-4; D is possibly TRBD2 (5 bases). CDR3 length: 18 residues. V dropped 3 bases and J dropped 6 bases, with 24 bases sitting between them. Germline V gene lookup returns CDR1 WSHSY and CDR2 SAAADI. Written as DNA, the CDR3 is TGCGCCAGCAGTGATGCCCTCCGGGATCAAGGAGTAGGAAACATTCAGTACTTC. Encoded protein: CASSDALRDQGVGNIQYF.

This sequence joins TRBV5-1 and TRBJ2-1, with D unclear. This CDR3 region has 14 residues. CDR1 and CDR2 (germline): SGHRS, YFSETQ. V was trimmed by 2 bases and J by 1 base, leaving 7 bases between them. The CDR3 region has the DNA TGCGCCAGCAGCTTAGACGGGTCCTACAATGAGCAGTTCTTC. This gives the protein CASSLDGSYNEQFF.

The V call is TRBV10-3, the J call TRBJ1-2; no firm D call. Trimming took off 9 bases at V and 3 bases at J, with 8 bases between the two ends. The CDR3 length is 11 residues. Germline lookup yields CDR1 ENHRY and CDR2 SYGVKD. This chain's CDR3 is CAINNDYGYTF. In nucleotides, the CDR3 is TGTGCCATAAACAACGACTATGGCTACACCTTC.

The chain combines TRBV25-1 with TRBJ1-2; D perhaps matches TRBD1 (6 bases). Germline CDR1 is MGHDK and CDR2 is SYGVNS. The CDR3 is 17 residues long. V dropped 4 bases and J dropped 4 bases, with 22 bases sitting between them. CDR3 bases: TGTGCCAGCAGTGGCCACACCGGGACACCTCTTTCCTATGGCTACACCTTC. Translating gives CASSGHTGTPLSYGYTF.

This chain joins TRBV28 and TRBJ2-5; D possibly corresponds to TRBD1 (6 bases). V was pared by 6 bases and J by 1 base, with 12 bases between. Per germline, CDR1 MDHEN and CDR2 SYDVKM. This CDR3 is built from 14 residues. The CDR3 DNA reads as TGTGCCAGCAGCCCTACAGGGACCCAAGAGACCCAGTACTTC. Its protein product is CASSPTGTQETQYF.

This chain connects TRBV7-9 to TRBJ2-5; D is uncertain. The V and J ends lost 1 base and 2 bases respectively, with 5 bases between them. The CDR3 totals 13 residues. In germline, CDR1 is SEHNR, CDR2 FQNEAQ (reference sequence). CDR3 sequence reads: CASSLGGQETQYF. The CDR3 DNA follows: TGTGCCAGCAGCTTAGGCGGACAAGAGACCCAGTACTTC.

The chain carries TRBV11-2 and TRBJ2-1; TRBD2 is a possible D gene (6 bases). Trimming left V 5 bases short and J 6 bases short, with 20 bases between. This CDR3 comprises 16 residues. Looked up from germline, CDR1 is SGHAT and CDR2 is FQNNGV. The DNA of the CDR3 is TGTGCCAGCAGCCTAGGCTCTAGCGACCGAACCAATGAGCAGTTCTTC. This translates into CASSLGSSDRTNEQFF.

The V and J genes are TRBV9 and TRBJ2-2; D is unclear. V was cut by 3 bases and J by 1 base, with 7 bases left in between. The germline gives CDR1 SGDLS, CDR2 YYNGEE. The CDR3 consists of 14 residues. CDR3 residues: CASSGYLNTGELFF. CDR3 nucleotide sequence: TGTGCCAGCAGCGGATACTTGAACACCGGGGAGCTGTTTTTT. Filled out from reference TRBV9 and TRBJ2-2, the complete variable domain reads DSGVTQTPKHLITATGQRVTLRCSPRSGDLSVYWYQQSLDQGLQFLIQYYNGEERAKGNILERFSAQQFPDLHSELNLSSLELGDSALYFCASSGYLNTGELFFGEGSRLTVL.

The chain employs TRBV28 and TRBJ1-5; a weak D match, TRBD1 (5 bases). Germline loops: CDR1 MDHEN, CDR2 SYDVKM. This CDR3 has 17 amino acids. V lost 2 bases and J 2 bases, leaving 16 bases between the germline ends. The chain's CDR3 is CASSLATGGIGNQPQHF. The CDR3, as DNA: TGTGCCAGCAGTTTAGCGACCGGGGGGATAGGCAATCAGCCCCAGCATTTT.

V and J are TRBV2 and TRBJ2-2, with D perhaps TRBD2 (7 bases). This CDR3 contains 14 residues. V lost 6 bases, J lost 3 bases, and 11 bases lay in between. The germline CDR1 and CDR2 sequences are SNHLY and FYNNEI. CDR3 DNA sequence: TGTGCCAGCAGGGGGGAGGGGGACACCGGGGAGCTGTTTTTT. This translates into CASRGEGDTGELFF.

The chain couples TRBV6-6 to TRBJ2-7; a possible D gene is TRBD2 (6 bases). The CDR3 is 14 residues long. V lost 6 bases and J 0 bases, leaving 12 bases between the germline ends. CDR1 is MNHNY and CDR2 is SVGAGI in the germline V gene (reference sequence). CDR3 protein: CASRAPGGSYEQYF. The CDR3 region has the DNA TGTGCCAGCAGGGCCCCCGGGGGCTCCTACGAGCAGTACTTC.

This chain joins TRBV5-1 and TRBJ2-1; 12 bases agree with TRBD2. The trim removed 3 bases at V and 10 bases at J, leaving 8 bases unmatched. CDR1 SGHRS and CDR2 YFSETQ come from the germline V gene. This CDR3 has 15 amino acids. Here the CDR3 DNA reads TGCGCCAGCAGCTCCCGACTAGCGGGAGTCCAAGAGCAGTTCTTC. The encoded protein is CASSSRLAGVQEQFF.

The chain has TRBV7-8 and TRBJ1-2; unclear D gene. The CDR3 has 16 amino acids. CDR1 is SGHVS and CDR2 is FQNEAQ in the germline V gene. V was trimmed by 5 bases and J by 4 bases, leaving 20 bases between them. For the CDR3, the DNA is TGTGCCAGCAGCCCTCGACGGGGTGACGTGGTCTATGGCTACACCTTC. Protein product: CASSPRRGDVVYGYTF.

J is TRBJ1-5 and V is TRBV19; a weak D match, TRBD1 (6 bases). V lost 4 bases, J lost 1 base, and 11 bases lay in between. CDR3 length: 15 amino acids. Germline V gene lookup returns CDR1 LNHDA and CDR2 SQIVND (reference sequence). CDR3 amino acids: CASSRAGASNQPQHF. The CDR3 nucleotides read TGTGCCAGTAGTAGGGCAGGGGCAAGCAATCAGCCCCAGCATTTT.

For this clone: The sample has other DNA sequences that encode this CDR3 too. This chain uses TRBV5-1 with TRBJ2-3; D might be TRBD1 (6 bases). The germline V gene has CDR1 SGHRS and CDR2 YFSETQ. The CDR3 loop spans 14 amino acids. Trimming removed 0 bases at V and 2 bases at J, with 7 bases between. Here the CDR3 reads CASSLDRATDTQYF. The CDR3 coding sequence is TGCGCCAGCAGCTTGGACAGGGCCACAGATACGCAGTATTTT.

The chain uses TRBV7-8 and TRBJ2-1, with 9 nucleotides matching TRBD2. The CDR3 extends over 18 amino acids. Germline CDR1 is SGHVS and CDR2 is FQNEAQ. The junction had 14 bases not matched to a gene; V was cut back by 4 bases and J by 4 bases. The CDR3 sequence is CASSSHLAGEGPYNEQFF. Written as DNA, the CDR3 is TGTGCCAGCAGCTCGCACTTAGCGGGAGAGGGGCCTTACAATGAGCAGTTCTTC.

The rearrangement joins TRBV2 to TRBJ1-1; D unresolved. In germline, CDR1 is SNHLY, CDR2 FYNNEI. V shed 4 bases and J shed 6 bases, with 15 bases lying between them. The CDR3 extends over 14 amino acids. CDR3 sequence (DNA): TGTGCCAGCAGTGTGGGCAGGTCCGTGGCTGAAGCTTTCTTT. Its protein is CASSVGRSVAEAFF.

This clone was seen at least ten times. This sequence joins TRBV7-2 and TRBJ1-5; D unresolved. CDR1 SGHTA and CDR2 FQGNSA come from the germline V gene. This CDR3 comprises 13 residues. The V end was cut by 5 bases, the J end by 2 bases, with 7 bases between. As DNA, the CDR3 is TGTGCCAGCAGCACCCTAGGCAATCAGCCCCAGCATTTT. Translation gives CASSTLGNQPQHF.

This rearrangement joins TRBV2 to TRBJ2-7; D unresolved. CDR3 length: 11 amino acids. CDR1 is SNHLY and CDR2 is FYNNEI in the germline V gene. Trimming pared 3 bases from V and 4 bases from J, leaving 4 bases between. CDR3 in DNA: TGTGCCAGCAGTGACCAGTACGAGCAGTACTTC. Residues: CASSDQYEQYF.

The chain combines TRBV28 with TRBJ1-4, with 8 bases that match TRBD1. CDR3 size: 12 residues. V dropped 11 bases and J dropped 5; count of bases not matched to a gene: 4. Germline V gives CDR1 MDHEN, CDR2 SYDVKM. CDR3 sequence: CAGRTGNEKLFF. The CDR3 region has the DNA TGTGCCGGGCGGACAGGGAATGAAAAACTGTTTTTT.

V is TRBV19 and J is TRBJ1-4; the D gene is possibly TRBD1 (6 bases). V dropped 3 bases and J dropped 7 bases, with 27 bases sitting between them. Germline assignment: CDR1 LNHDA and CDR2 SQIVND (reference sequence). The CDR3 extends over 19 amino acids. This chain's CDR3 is CASSMRGTILTGGLEKLFF. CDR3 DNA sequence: TGTGCCAGTAGTATGAGGGGGACTATTCTTACCGGGGGACTTGAAAAACTGTTTTTT. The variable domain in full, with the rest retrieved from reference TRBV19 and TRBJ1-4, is DGGITQSPKYLFRKEGQNVTLSCEQNLNHDAMYWYRQDPGQGLRLIYYSQIVNDFQKGDIAEGYSVSREKKESFPLTVTSAQKNPTAFYLCASSMRGTILTGGLEKLFFGSGTQLSVL.

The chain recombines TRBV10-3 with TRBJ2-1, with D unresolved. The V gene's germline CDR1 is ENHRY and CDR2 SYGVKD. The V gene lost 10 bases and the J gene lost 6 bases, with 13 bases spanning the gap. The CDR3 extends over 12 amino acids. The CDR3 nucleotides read TGTGCCACCGGCGAGGTTACCAATGAGCAGTTCTTC. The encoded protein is CATGEVTNEQFF.

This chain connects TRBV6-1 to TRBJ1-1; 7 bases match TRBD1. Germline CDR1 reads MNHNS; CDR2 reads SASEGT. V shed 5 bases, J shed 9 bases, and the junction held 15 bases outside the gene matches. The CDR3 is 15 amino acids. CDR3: CASSPADRVFPQAFF. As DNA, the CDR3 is TGTGCCAGCAGTCCAGCCGACAGGGTATTTCCTCAAGCTTTCTTT.